The 20 T cell receptor beta chains given below trace back to one sample, sequenced in a study of T-cell reconstitution after alpha-beta-depleted transplantation in children. As it was prepared, the TCRbeta library received unique molecular identifiers. TCRdb called the PCR reads again in MiXCR, with one record for every CDR3 protein. This repertoire shows roughly 790,000 distinct CDR3 sequences, about 16% found once; its top ten account for approximately 5%. The source was PBMCs, mostly from graft donor cells, collected 360 days after TCRalphabeta/CD19-depleted stem cell transplant. Receptor source: a male patient between 10 and 17 years old who had a stem cell transplant for acute lymphoblastic leukemia, so the T cells may come from the graft donor.

This clonotype showed up just a few times. The CDR3 spells CASSQDFRRIYEQYF. For the CDR3, the DNA is TGCGCCAGCAGCCAAGATTTTCGGCGGATCTACGAGCAGTACTTC. The V gene is TRBV4-1, the J gene TRBJ2-7; D ambiguous. The CDR3 extends over 15 amino acids. Germline V gene data show CDR1 as MGHRA and CDR2 as YSYEKL. V was clipped by 0 bases and J by 3 bases, with 12 bases between them.

The chain uses TRBV7-7 and TRBJ2-5, with a tentative D call TRBD1 (5 bases). V lost 5 bases, J lost 3 bases, and 13 bases lay in between. CDR1 is SSHAT, CDR2 FNYEAQ, per germline (reference sequence). The CDR3 covers 14 residues. As DNA, the CDR3 is TGTGCCAGCAGCCGAAGGACACTGAAAGAGACCCAGTACTTC. The encoded protein is CASSRRTLKETQYF.

This sequence joins TRBV20-1 and TRBJ2-1; 9 bases match TRBD2. The trim removed 8 bases at V and 5 bases at J, leaving 7 bases unmatched. The germline gives CDR1 DFQATT, CDR2 SNEGSKA (reference sequence). This CDR3 contains 13 residues. CDR3 loop: CSPREGGDNEQFF. Here the CDR3 DNA reads TGCAGTCCGCGGGAGGGGGGGGACAATGAGCAGTTCTTC.

This clonotype has more than one count but fewer than ten. The DNA of the CDR3 is TGTGCCAGCAGCTTGGAACTAGCGGGAGTCTGGAGGACCTACAATGAGCAGTTCTTC. It encodes CASSLELAGVWRTYNEQFF. The genes are TRBV5-4 and TRBJ2-1; 11 bases map to TRBD2. Germline V lookup: CDR1 SGHNT, CDR2 YYREEE (reference sequence). Trimming cost V 0 bases and J 2 bases; bases outside gene matches: 10. This CDR3 region has 19 residues. Full variable domain (remainder filled in from reference TRBV5-4 and TRBJ2-1): ETGVTQSPTHLIKTRGQQVTLRCSSQSGHNTVSWYQQALGQGPQFIFQYYREEENGRGNFPPRFSGLQFPNYSSELNVNALELDDSALYLCASSLELAGVWRTYNEQFFGPGTRLTVL.

This chain connects TRBV12-3 or TRBV12-4 to TRBJ1-5; D is uncertain. V lost 7 bases and J lost 7, with 11 bases in between. This CDR3 is 12 amino acids long. For the CDR3, the DNA is TGTGCCAGCACTGAGAGGGAACAGCCCCAGCATTTT. Translated: CASTEREQPQHF.

J is TRBJ1-1 and V is TRBV20-1, with a weak D call TRBD1 (6 bases). This CDR3 spans 12 amino acids. V was cut by 5 bases and J by 10 bases, with 17 bases left in between. CDR1 DFQATT and CDR2 SNEGSKA come from the germline V gene (reference sequence). CDR3: CSAHPQGPRAFF. The CDR3 DNA sequence: TGCAGTGCTCATCCACAGGGACCTCGAGCTTTCTTT.

The chain uses TRBV7-9 and TRBJ2-1; TRBD2 matches 7 bases. J was trimmed by 6 bases and V by 10 bases; bases with no gene match: 12. Germline assignment: CDR1 SEHNR and CDR2 FQNEAQ (reference sequence). CDR3 length equals 14 residues. The CDR3 spells CATLSVREGNEQFF. Here the CDR3 DNA reads TGTGCCACCCTTAGCGTGAGGGAGGGCAATGAGCAGTTCTTC.

The CDR3 DNA reads as TGTGCCAGCAGTAGTGACAGTGCAAATCAGCCCCAGCATTTT. It encodes CASSSDSANQPQHF. The V gene is TRBV2, the J gene TRBJ1-5; D might be TRBD1 (5 bases). This CDR3 has 14 residues. Germline V CDR1 and CDR2: SNHLY, FYNNEI. Trimming shortened V by 5 bases and J by 4 bases, and 12 bases separated the two germline ends.

This chain links TRBV5-1 with TRBJ2-1, with D possibly called TRBD1 or TRBD2 (5 bases each). V dropped 2 bases and J dropped 7 bases, with 19 bases sitting between them. Germline CDR1 is SGHRS and CDR2 is YFSETQ. This CDR3 comprises 16 residues. The CDR3, as DNA: TGCGCCAGCAGCTTAAGGGTGGACGGGGCGGGTAATGAGCAGTTCTTC. Translation: CASSLRVDGAGNEQFF.

The J gene is TRBJ2-1, the V gene TRBV5-1, with 8 bases fitting TRBD1. The germline V gene encodes CDR1 SGHRS and CDR2 YFSETQ. The CDR3 consists of 16 residues. After removal of 0 bases from V and 5 bases from J, the junction contained 7 bases not matched to a gene. The CDR3 reads CASSLGGTGGDNEQFF. The CDR3 nucleotides are TGCGCCAGCAGCTTGGGGGGGACAGGTGGAGACAATGAGCAGTTCTTC.

This clonotype showed up just a few times. The chain has TRBV7-9 and TRBJ2-5; D could derive from TRBD1 or TRBD2 (5 bases each). V lost 1 base and J lost 3, with 12 bases in between. The CDR3 runs to 15 residues. Germline CDR1 and CDR2: SEHNR and FQNEAQ (reference sequence). As DNA, the CDR3 is TGTGCCAGCAGCTTAGGGGACGGACCAGAAGAGACCCAGTACTTC. Translated, it gives CASSLGDGPEETQYF.

This clonotype has only a few counts. The chain carries TRBV5-6 and TRBJ2-1; possible D gene TRBD2, 7 bases. The CDR3 consists of 17 residues. V shed 0 bases and J shed 12 bases, with 25 bases lying between them. The germline CDR1 and CDR2 sequences are SGHDT and YYEEEE. In DNA form, the CDR3 reads TGTGCCAGCAGCTTGGACGACAGGACTAGTCCCCTATCCGGGCAGTTCTTC. Translating gives CASSLDDRTSPLSGQFF.

The V gene is TRBV7-1, the J gene TRBJ1-2; 8 positions match TRBD1. TRBV7-1 falls under the ORF class, with uncertain function. This CDR3 is 17 amino acids long. With 8 bases clipped from V and 4 bases from J, the junction kept 18 bases outside the gene matches. CDR3 coding DNA: TGTGCCAGCCAATACTTAAAACCGGGACAGGAGTTCTATGGCTACACCTTC. Translating gives CASQYLKPGQEFYGYTF.

The chain is built from TRBV7-9 and TRBJ1-2; D gene ambiguous. The CDR3 covers 15 residues. Trimming pared 5 bases from V and 0 bases from J, leaving 13 bases between. The germline gives CDR1 SEHNR, CDR2 FQNEAQ (reference sequence). The CDR3, as DNA: TGTGCCAGCAGCCCCCTTGGAGGCCCTAACTATGGCTACACCTTC. Encoded protein: CASSPLGGPNYGYTF. Full variable domain (rest looked up from reference TRBV7-9 and TRBJ1-2): DTGVSQNPRHKITKRGQNVTFRCDPISEHNRLYWYRQTLGQGPEFLTYFQNEAQLEKSRLLSDRFSAERPKGSFSTLEIQRTEQGDSAMYLCASSPLGGPNYGYTFGSGTRLTVV.

The V and J genes are TRBV6-1 and TRBJ2-1; TRBD2 aligns across 9 bases. Germline V gene sequence: CDR1 MNHNS, CDR2 SASEGT. This CDR3 comprises 14 residues. Trimming at V came to 7 bases and at J to 3 bases, leaving 4 bases not matched to a gene. The CDR3 bases are TGTGCCAGCACCGGACTAGCGCTCTACAATGAGCAGTTCTTC. Amino acid sequence: CASTGLALYNEQFF.

J is TRBJ2-1 and V is TRBV4-1; no firm D call. The CDR3 loop spans 17 amino acids. CDR1 is MGHRA, CDR2 YSYEKL, per germline. V was cut by 1 base and J by 0 bases, with 13 bases left in between. The CDR3 loop reads CASSQVRAEISYNEQFF. CDR3 DNA sequence: TGCGCCAGCAGCCAAGTAAGGGCGGAGATCTCCTACAATGAGCAGTTCTTC.

The chain couples TRBV19 to TRBJ2-2; 14 nucleotides agree with TRBD2. The CDR3 covers 17 residues. V shed 8 bases, J shed 6 bases, and the junction held 11 bases outside the gene matches. In germline, CDR1 is LNHDA, CDR2 SQIVND (reference sequence). The CDR3 DNA sequence: TGTGCCAGTCGAACCGGGACTAGCGGGAGTTTGGCCGGGGAGCTGTTTTTT. Its protein is CASRTGTSGSLAGELFF.

The rearrangement uses TRBV24-1 and TRBJ2-4, with 7 bases that match TRBD2. Germline assignment: CDR1 KGHDR and CDR2 SFDVKD. Losses at the gene ends were 6 bases for V and 0 bases for J; bases not matched to a gene: 16. This CDR3 has 19 residues. Here the CDR3 reads CATSKLARLSQLAKNIQYF. DNA for the CDR3: TGTGCCACCAGTAAACTAGCGAGGTTGAGTCAGCTAGCCAAAAACATTCAGTACTTC.

This clonotype was picked up a small number of times. J is TRBJ2-7 and V is TRBV11-1; 7 positions agree with TRBD1. Germline CDR1 is SGHAT and CDR2 is FQDESV (reference sequence). The V segment lost 4 bases and the J segment 4 bases; nucleotides outside the gene matches: 19. The length of the CDR3 is 18 residues. CDR3 DNA sequence: TGTGCCAGCAGCTCCTGGAAGGGGGCGGCTCAAGGGTTGTACGAGCAGTACTTC. Its translation is CASSSWKGAAQGLYEQYF.

This clonotype was seen repeatedly, ten times or more. The rearrangement links TRBV5-1 to TRBJ2-3; 9 bases are shared with TRBD2. In germline, CDR1 is SGHRS, CDR2 YFSETQ. The V segment lost 4 bases and the J segment 0 bases; nucleotides outside the gene matches: 3. The length of the CDR3 is 15 residues. The CDR3 loop reads CASSVTSGSTDTQYF. DNA of the CDR3: TGCGCCAGCAGCGTTACTAGCGGGAGCACAGATACGCAGTATTTT. Variable domain in full (rest from reference TRBV5-1 and TRBJ2-3): KAGVTQTPRYLIKTRGQQVTLSCSPISGHRSVSWYQQTPGQGLQFLFEYFSETQRNKGNFPGRFSGRQFSNSRSEMNVSTLELGDSALYLCASSVTSGSTDTQYFGPGTRLTVL.